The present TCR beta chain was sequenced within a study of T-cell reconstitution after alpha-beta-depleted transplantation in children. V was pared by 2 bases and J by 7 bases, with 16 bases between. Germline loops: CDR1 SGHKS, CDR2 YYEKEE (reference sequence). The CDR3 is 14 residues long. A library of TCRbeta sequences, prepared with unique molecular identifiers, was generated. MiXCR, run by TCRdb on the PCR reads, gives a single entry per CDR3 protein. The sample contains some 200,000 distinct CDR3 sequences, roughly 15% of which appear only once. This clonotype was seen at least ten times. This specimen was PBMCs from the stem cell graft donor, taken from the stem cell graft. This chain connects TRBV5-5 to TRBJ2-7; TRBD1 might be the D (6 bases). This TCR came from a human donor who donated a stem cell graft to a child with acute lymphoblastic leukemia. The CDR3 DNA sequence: TGTGCCAGCAGCTTTCTCTCCACCAGGGGAGAGCAGTACTTC. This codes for CASSFLSTRGEQYF.